This TCR beta chain originates from a study of CXCR3-negative and CXCR3-positive naive CD8 T cells. Study-level information: Roughly 1.5 +/- 0.3 million TRB reads came from each library, giving about 135 million in total. Study-level points and caveats: Naive subsets had comparable surface CD5; TCR strength was inferred from TRB CDR3 properties. A higher hydrophobicity marked the TRB CDR3s of CXCR3-positive naive cells versus CXCR3-negative naive cells.

UMI-tagged TRB cDNA libraries were built via 5' RACE. TCRdb reprocessed the 5' RACE reads, keeping one entry per CDR3 protein, no DNA. Its clone listing holds 100,000 to 150,000 distinct CDR3 sequences. Details on this clonotype: Antigen unknown.

CDR3 length: 12 amino acids. Germline CDR1 reads SGHVS; CDR2 reads FQNEAQ. The genes are TRBV7-8 and TRBJ2-7; TCRdb picks TRBD2, but there is no DNA to check that call. Material for sequencing was naive CXCR3+ CD8+ T cells from blood. Sample subset: CD45RO-CCR7+CD27+CD95- naive CD8+ T cells expressing CXCR3 (TNR3+). The sequence came from a human donor in good health. Some clones in this sample may be carry-over from other donors' samples. CDR3 protein: CASTSGSYEQYF.